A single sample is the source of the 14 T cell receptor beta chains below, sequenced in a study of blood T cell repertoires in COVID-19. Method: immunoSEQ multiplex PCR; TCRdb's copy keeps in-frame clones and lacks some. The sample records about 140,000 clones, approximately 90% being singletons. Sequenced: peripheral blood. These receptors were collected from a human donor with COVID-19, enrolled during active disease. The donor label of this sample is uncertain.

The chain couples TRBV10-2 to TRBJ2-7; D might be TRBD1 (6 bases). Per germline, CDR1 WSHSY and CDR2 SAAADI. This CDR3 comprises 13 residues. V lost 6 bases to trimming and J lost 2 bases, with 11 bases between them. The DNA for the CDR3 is TGCGCCAGCAGGCGAGGGGGTACCTACGAGCAGTACTTC. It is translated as CASRRGGTYEQYF.

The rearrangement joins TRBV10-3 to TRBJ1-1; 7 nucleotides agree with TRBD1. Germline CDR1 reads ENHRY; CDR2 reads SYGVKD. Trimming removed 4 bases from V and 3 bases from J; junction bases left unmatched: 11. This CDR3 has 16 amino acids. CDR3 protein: CAISGAQTGKDTEAFF. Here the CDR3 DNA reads TGTGCCATCAGTGGGGCCCAGACAGGGAAGGACACTGAAGCTTTCTTT.

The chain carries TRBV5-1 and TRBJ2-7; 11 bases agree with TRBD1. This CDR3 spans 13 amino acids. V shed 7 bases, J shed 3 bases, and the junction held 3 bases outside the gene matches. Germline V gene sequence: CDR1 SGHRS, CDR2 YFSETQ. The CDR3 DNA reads TGCGCCAGCGGACAGGGGGCGAACTACGAGCAGTACTTC. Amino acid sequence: CASGQGANYEQYF.

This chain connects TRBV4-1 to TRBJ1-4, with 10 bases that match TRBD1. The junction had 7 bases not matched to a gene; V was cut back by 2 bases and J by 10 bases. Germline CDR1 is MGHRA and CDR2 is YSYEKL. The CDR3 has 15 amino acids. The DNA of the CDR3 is TGCGCCAGCAGCCAACTAGGGACAGGGGAAGTAAAACTGTTTTTT. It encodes CASSQLGTGEVKLFF.

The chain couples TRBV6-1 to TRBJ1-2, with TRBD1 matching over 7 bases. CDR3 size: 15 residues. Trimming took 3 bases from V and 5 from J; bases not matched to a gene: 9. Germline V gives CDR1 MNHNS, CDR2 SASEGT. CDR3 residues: CASSDERGRGYGYTF. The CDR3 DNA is TGTGCCAGCAGTGATGAGAGGGGGCGTGGGTATGGCTACACCTTC.

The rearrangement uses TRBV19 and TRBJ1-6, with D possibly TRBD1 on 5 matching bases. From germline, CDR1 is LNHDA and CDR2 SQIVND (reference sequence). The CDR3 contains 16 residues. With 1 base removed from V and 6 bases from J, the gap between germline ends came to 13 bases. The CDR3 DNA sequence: TGTGCCAGTAGTATAGGAGGAGGGGCCGTTAATTCACCCCTCCACTTT. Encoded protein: CASSIGGGAVNSPLHF.

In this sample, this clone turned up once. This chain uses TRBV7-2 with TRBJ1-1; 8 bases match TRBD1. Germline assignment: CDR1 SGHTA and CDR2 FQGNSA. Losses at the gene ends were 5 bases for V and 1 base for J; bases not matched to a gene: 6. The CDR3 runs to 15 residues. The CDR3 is CASSRPGTGNTEAFF. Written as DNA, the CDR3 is TGTGCCAGCAGCCGTCCCGGGACAGGGAACACTGAAGCTTTCTTT.

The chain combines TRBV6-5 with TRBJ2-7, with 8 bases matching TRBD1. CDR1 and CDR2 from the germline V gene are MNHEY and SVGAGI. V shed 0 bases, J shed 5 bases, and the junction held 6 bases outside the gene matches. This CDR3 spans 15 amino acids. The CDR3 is CASSYSRQGSHEQYF. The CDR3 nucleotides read TGTGCCAGCAGTTACTCAAGACAGGGGAGCCACGAGCAGTACTTC.

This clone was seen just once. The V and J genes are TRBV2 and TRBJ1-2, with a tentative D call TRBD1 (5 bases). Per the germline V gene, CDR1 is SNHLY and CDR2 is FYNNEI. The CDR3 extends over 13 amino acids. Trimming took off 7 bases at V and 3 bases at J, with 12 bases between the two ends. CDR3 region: CASIPGTYYGYTF. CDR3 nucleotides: TGTGCCAGCATTCCCGGGACTTACTATGGCTACACCTTC. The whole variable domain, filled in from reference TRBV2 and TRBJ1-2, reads EPEVTQTPSHQVTQMGQEVILRCVPISNHLYFYWYRQILGQKVEFLVSFYNNEISEKSEIFDDQFSVERPDGSNFTLKIRSTKLEDSAMYFCASIPGTYYGYTFGSGTRLTVV.

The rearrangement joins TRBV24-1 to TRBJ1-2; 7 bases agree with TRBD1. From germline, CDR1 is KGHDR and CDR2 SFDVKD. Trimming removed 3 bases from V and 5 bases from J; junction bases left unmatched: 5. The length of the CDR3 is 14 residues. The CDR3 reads CATSDLNRGYGYTF. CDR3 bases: TGTGCCACCAGTGATCTGAACAGGGGATATGGCTACACCTTC.

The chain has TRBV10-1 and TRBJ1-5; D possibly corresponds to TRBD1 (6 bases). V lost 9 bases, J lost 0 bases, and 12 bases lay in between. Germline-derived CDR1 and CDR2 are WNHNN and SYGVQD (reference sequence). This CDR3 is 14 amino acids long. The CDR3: CASETGHSNQPQHF. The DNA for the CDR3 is TGCGCCAGTGAAACGGGACATAGCAATCAGCCCCAGCATTTT.

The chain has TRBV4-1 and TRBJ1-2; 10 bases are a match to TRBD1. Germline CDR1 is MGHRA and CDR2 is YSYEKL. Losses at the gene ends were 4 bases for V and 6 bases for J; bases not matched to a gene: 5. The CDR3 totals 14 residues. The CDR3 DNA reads TGCGCCAGCAGCCCTCGGACAGGGGGGGATGGCTACACCTTC. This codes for CASSPRTGGDGYTF.

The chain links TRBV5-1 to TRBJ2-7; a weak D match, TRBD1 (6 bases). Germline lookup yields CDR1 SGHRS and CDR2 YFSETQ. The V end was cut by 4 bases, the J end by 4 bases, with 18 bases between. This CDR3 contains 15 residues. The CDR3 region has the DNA TGCGCCAGCAGCAGGGACGGACAGAGAGATTACGAGCAGTACTTC. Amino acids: CASSRDGQRDYEQYF.

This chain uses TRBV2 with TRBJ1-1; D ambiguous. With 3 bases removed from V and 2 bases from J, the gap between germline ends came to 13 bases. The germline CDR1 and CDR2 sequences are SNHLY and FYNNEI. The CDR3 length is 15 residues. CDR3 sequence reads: CASSEAETSNTEAFF. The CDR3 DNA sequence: TGTGCCAGCAGTGAGGCAGAGACTAGTAACACTGAAGCTTTCTTT.